What follows are 29 T cell receptor beta chains derived from one specimen sequenced in a study of CD8+CD57+ T cells in acquired aplastic anemia. Template material for TCR beta VDJ and CDR3 profiling consisted of genomic DNA. TCRdb reanalysed the reads using MiXCR and keeps one entry per CDR3 protein. The sample has about 290,000 distinct CDR3 sequences, roughly 59% seen once. CD8+CD57+ cell expansion, shown by flow cytometry, had occurred in the patients selected for sequencing. The sequencing sample was made of sorted CD4+, CD8+, or CD8+CD57+ T cells (not recorded which) from PBMCs. Receptors originate from a human donor with aplastic anemia.

The sample holds many counts of this clonotype. This sequence joins TRBV6-4 and TRBJ2-1, with a tentative D call TRBD1 (8 bases). CDR3 length equals 16 residues. V shed 3 bases and J shed 6 bases, with 18 bases lying between them. The germline V gene has CDR1 MRHNA and CDR2 SNTAGT. DNA for the CDR3: TGTGCCAGCAGTGAACAGGGGGGGATTTTCGGCAATGAGCAGTTCTTC. The encoded protein is CASSEQGGIFGNEQFF.

The chain combines TRBV7-8 with TRBJ2-7; TRBD1 is a possible D gene (6 bases). CDR3 length: 14 amino acids. Trimming left V 3 bases short and J 6 bases short, with 15 bases between. Germline-derived CDR1 and CDR2 are SGHVS and FQNEAQ. CDR3 residues: CASSFEQGRGEQYF. In DNA, the CDR3 is TGTGCCAGCAGCTTCGAACAGGGTAGAGGCGAGCAGTACTTC.

This clonotype occurred once. This chain connects TRBV29-1 to TRBJ2-2; the D gene is possibly TRBD1 (5 bases). Trimming pared 6 bases from V and 0 bases from J, leaving 20 bases between. This CDR3 contains 17 residues. Germline CDR1 SQVTM, CDR2 ANQGSEA. The CDR3 DNA reads as TGCAGCGTCACCCCCATCAGGGCTGGGGCGAACACCGGGGAGCTGTTTTTT. This sequence encodes CSVTPIRAGANTGELFF.

The rearrangement uses TRBV9 and TRBJ2-3; weak D call: TRBD2 (6 bases). The germline CDR1 and CDR2 sequences are SGDLS and YYNGEE. The ends were cut back, 3 bases at V and 2 bases at J, with 10 bases in the middle. The CDR3 runs 14 residues. The CDR3 nucleotides are TGTGCCAGCAGCGAGAGGGGACTCACAGATACGCAGTATTTT. It specifies CASSERGLTDTQYF.

This clonotype was seen more than once but under ten times. The rearrangement joins TRBV7-2 to TRBJ2-7, with D unclear. This CDR3 is built from 14 residues. Germline values: CDR1 SGHTA, CDR2 FQGNSA. The ends were cut back, 1 base at V and 4 bases at J, with 11 bases in the middle. CDR3 protein: CASSLEATHYEQYF. In DNA form, the CDR3 reads TGTGCCAGCAGCTTAGAGGCCACGCATTACGAGCAGTACTTC.

About this clonotype itself: The junction departs from germline at one end; a sequencing error may be responsible. V and J are TRBV4-3 and TRBJ2-7; the D gene could be TRBD1 or TRBD2 (6 bases each). This CDR3 spans 16 amino acids. In germline, CDR1 is LGHNA, CDR2 YSLEER. Here the CDR3 DNA reads TGCGCCAGCAGCCAAGATCTGGAGGGGGAGGTCTACGAGCAATACTTC. Translated, it gives CASSQDLEGEVYEQYF.

The rearrangement uses TRBV5-1 and TRBJ1-1; D might be TRBD1 (5 bases). Germline CDR1 reads SGHRS; CDR2 reads YFSETQ. This CDR3 comprises 13 residues. Trimming left V 4 bases short and J 5 bases short, with 12 bases between. The CDR3 DNA follows: TGCGCCAGCAGCGCCCAGGGTGGGACTGAAGCTTTCTTT. Translated: CASSAQGGTEAFF.

The chain links TRBV10-3 to TRBJ1-1; 8 nucleotides line up with TRBD1. Losses at the gene ends were 4 bases for V and 2 bases for J; bases not matched to a gene: 3. The germline V gene encodes CDR1 ENHRY and CDR2 SYGVKD. This CDR3 region has 14 residues. The CDR3 protein is CAISVGQGNTEAFF. For the CDR3, the DNA is TGTGCCATCAGTGTAGGACAGGGAAACACTGAAGCTTTCTTT.

This clonotype was detected a few times. The chain links TRBV3-1 to TRBJ2-5; TRBD2 matches 9 bases. V lost 5 bases, J lost 5 bases, and 6 bases stayed unmatched. This CDR3 has 14 residues. Germline V gene sequence: CDR1 LGHDT, CDR2 YNNKEL (reference sequence). CDR3 nucleotide sequence: TGTGCCAGCAGCAGACTAGCGGTCGGTGAGACCCAGTACTTC. Residues: CASSRLAVGETQYF.

This clonotype was counted many times. V is TRBV20-1 and J is TRBJ1-2, with D hard to call. CDR1 DFQATT and CDR2 SNEGSKA come from the germline V gene (reference sequence). This CDR3 comprises 10 residues. Trimming stripped 5 bases from V and 3 bases from J, with 4 bases between. CDR3 nucleotides: TGCAGTGCTGACTACTATGGCTACACCTTC. Its protein is CSADYYGYTF.

This clonotype was seen repeatedly, ten times or more. CDR3 DNA sequence: TGCGCCAGCAGCCCACTTGGGACAGGGGGCGCTGCAGGGGAGCTGTTTTTT. Protein product: CASSPLGTGGAAGELFF. The genes are TRBV5-1 and TRBJ2-2; TRBD1 aligns across 12 bases. Germline CDR1 reads SGHRS; CDR2 reads YFSETQ. With 4 bases clipped from V and 8 bases from J, the junction kept 12 bases outside the gene matches. The CDR3 is 17 amino acids.

V and J are TRBV19 and TRBJ2-7; 14 positions agree with TRBD2. Trimming cost V 7 bases and J 2 bases; bases outside gene matches: 4. Germline lookup yields CDR1 LNHDA and CDR2 SQIVND (reference sequence). The CDR3 covers 15 residues. For the CDR3, the DNA is TGTGCCAGTAAAAGGACTAGCGGGGGGACCTACGAGCAGTACTTC. Its translation is CASKRTSGGTYEQYF.

The chain is built from TRBV3-1 and TRBJ2-7; the match to TRBD1 covers 9 bases. The germline CDR1 and CDR2 sequences are LGHDT and YNNKEL (reference sequence). The CDR3 is made up of 15 amino acids. J gave up 10 bases and V 3 bases, and 13 bases lay outside the gene matches. The CDR3 is CASSQFTGGAKAQYF. CDR3 nucleotides: TGTGCCAGCAGCCAGTTTACAGGGGGCGCGAAAGCACAGTACTTC.

Turning to this clonotype: A junction boundary mismatches the germline segment, possibly from a read error. The V and J genes are TRBV15 and TRBJ2-1, with D hard to call. The CDR3 covers 14 residues. Germline V gene lookup returns CDR1 LNHNV and CDR2 YYDKDF (reference sequence). The CDR3 region is CAASSLGSFNEQFF. For the CDR3, the DNA is TGTGCCGCCAGCAGCTTGGGCAGCTTCAATGAGCAGTTCTTC. Variable domain in full (rest from reference TRBV15 and TRBJ2-1): DAMVIQNPRYQVTQFGKPVTLSCSQTLNHNVMYWYQQKSSQAPKLLFHYYDKDFNNEADTPDNFQSRRPNTSFCFLDIRSPGLGDTAMYLCAASSLGSFNEQFFGPGTRLTVL.

This chain uses TRBV7-9 with TRBJ2-2; 8 bases match TRBD1. In germline, CDR1 is SEHNR, CDR2 FQNEAQ (reference sequence). V was pared by 0 bases and J by 6 bases, with 6 bases of the junction left unmatched. The CDR3 runs to 16 residues. In DNA, the CDR3 is TGTGCCAGCAGCTTAGCTACAGGGGGGTTGGCCGGGGAGCTGTTTTTT. Translated: CASSLATGGLAGELFF.

The rearrangement uses TRBV5-1 and TRBJ2-5; 16 bases agree with TRBD2. J lost 4 bases, V lost 3 bases, and 6 bases had no gene match. CDR3 length equals 17 residues. Germline loops: CDR1 SGHRS, CDR2 YFSETQ. The CDR3: CASSYSGTSGGVETQYF. CDR3 in DNA: TGCGCCAGCAGCTATTCCGGGACTAGCGGGGGGGTAGAGACCCAGTACTTC.

V and J are TRBV20-1 and TRBJ2-7, with 11 bases aligning to TRBD1. The CDR3 sequence is 13 residues long. The germline CDR1 and CDR2 sequences are DFQATT and SNEGSKA (reference sequence). V was pared by 4 bases and J by 2 bases, with 1 base of the junction left unmatched. CDR3 nucleotides: TGCAGTGCTACGGGACAGGGGGCCTACGAGCAGTACTTC. Residues: CSATGQGAYEQYF.

V is TRBV29-1 and J is TRBJ2-1; a weak D match, TRBD2 (6 bases). Germline lookup yields CDR1 SQVTM and CDR2 ANQGSEA. Trimming cost V 5 bases and J 2 bases, with 10 bases left between them. The CDR3 contains 13 residues. The CDR3 region is CSVFWEAYNEQFF. The CDR3 nucleotides read TGCAGCGTTTTTTGGGAGGCCTACAATGAGCAGTTCTTC.

This clonotype was seen once. The genes are TRBV7-2 and TRBJ2-3, with 7 bases identical to TRBD2. The trim removed 5 bases at V and 0 bases at J, leaving 5 bases unmatched. There are 15 residues in the CDR3. Germline CDR1 and CDR2: SGHTA and FQGNSA. CDR3 sequence (DNA): TGTGCCAGCAGCGCGTATAGCGGGAGCACAGATACGCAGTATTTT. Residues: CASSAYSGSTDTQYF.

V is TRBV20-1 and J is TRBJ2-5, with D unclear. The V end lost 0 bases, the J end lost 5 bases, and 7 bases lay between the germline ends. This CDR3 contains 12 residues. Germline lookup yields CDR1 DFQATT and CDR2 SNEGSKA (reference sequence). CDR3 sequence: CSARDLGETQYF. CDR3 DNA: TGCAGTGCTAGAGATCTCGGGGAGACCCAGTACTTC.

There are many counts of this clonotype. The chain combines TRBV6-6 with TRBJ1-1; D is ambiguous. CDR1 MNHNY and CDR2 SVGAGI come from the germline V gene (reference sequence). The germline V and J ends were trimmed by 7 bases and 1 base, with 4 bases remaining between them. This CDR3 is 11 amino acids long. CDR3 coding DNA: TGTGCCAGCACTGGGAACACTGAAGCTTTCTTT. Translating gives CASTGNTEAFF.

This clonotype appeared a few times. J is TRBJ1-1 and V is TRBV7-2; 8 nucleotides align to TRBD1. The V gene end was trimmed by 1 base and the J gene end by 2 bases; junction bases not matched to a gene: 9. Germline CDR1 reads SGHTA; CDR2 reads FQGNSA. This CDR3 contains 17 residues. CDR3 nucleotides: TGTGCCAGCAGCTTAGAGATCTGGACAGGGATTAACACTGAAGCTTTCTTT. Translated, it gives CASSLEIWTGINTEAFF.

V is TRBV7-9 and J is TRBJ1-3; 8 bases map to TRBD1. V lost 2 bases to trimming and J lost 3 bases; unmatched junction nucleotides: 3. CDR3 length: 15 residues. The germline gives CDR1 SEHNR, CDR2 FQNEAQ (reference sequence). CDR3 loop: CASSLIQGVGNTIYF. The CDR3 bases are TGTGCCAGCAGCTTAATACAGGGGGTTGGAAACACCATATATTTT.

The chain uses TRBV18 and TRBJ1-1, with D maybe TRBD1 (5 bases). In germline, CDR1 is KGHSH, CDR2 LQKENI. V was trimmed by 5 bases and J by 1 base, leaving 17 bases between them. This CDR3 has 16 amino acids. The CDR3 loop is CASSFGTEGSNTEAFF. The CDR3 DNA sequence: TGTGCCAGCTCATTCGGGACGGAAGGCTCGAACACTGAAGCTTTCTTT.

The chain joins TRBV19 to TRBJ1-2; D uncertain. Germline V CDR1 and CDR2: LNHDA, SQIVND (reference sequence). With 1 base removed from V and 4 bases from J, the gap between germline ends came to 13 bases. This CDR3 region has 15 residues. CDR3 region: CASSIVSSAAYGYTF. DNA of the CDR3: TGTGCCAGTAGTATAGTGAGCTCCGCGGCCTATGGCTACACCTTC.

The rearrangement uses TRBV6-5 and TRBJ1-2; possibly TRBD1 for D (5 bases). The germline gives CDR1 MNHEY, CDR2 SVGAGI. With 0 bases removed from V and 7 bases from J, the gap between germline ends came to 12 bases. This CDR3 is built from 14 residues. The CDR3 spells CASSYSAGSIGYTF. CDR3 in DNA: TGTGCCAGCAGTTACTCGGCAGGGAGTATTGGCTACACCTTC.

The chain carries TRBV3-1 and TRBJ1-1; 11 bases agree with TRBD1. Germline lookup yields CDR1 LGHDT and CDR2 YNNKEL (reference sequence). The CDR3 extends over 12 amino acids. V trimming: 7 bases; J trimming: 7 bases; junction bases outside the gene matches: 2. The DNA of the CDR3 is TGTGCCAGCACGGGACAGGGGGGTGAAGCTTTCTTT. Residues: CASTGQGGEAFF.

About this clonotype: The junction does not match germline at one end; this may be a read error. J is TRBJ2-7 and V is TRBV5-1, with D perhaps TRBD1 or TRBD2 (5 bases each). CDR1 is SGHRS and CDR2 is YFSETQ in the germline V gene. The CDR3 runs 14 residues. CDR3 nucleotide sequence: TGTGCCAGCAGCGAGGGGTCTATGAACTACGAGCAGTACTTC. Encoded protein: CASSEGSMNYEQYF.

This chain uses TRBV15 with TRBJ2-5, with D perhaps matching TRBD2 (5 bases). This CDR3 has 17 residues. Per germline, CDR1 LNHNV and CDR2 YYDKDF (reference sequence). V lost 5 bases to trimming and J lost 4 bases, with 23 bases between them. The CDR3 loop reads CATSPGEDSNGRETQYF. The CDR3 nucleotides read TGTGCCACCAGCCCCGGTGAGGACTCCAATGGGAGAGAGACCCAGTACTTC. The variable domain in full, completed from reference TRBV15 and TRBJ2-5, reads DAMVIQNPRYQVTQFGKPVTLSCSQTLNHNVMYWYQQKSSQAPKLLFHYYDKDFNNEADTPDNFQSRRPNTSFCFLDIRSPGLGDTAMYLCATSPGEDSNGRETQYFGPGTRLLVL.